This T cell receptor (beta chain) was obtained from a study of T cell repertoires and HLA-DP antigens. Details on this clone: What it binds is not known.

The primer mix covered 54 TRBV segments and 13 TRBJ segments. The protocol was immunoSEQ multiplex PCR, while the TCRdb copy is restricted to in-frame clones and leaves out a portion. The sample lists around 70,000 clones, 80% occurring once. CDR1 and CDR2 from the germline V gene are ENHRY and SYGVKD. The CDR3 consists of 13 residues. V lost 3 bases to trimming and J lost 10 bases, with 10 bases between them. Sequencing was done on a sample of CD4+ T cells from PBMCs. This receptor was taken from a man between 60 and 70 years old in good health and CMV-seronegative. The chain combines TRBV10-3 with TRBJ1-6, with D unclear. CDR3 bases: TGTGCCATCAGTGATGGGGTTAGCTCACCCCTCCACTTT. Amino acid sequence: CAISDGVSSPLHF.